What follows is one T cell receptor (beta chain) and its context. In this sample, this clonotype turned up many times. Its recognized antigen is unknown. One base away there is no much larger clone; base qualities are not given. The record originates from a study of molecular identifiers for immune sequencing clone quantification (dated by TCRdb to the late 2010s). Some background on the complete study: For a replicate experiment, RNA from roughly 21,000 or 96,000 naive CD8 T cells was divided into five aliquots, of which four were sequenced. CD8 T cells were used in a methods study to benchmark molecular-identifier clustering-based TCR repertoire sequencing (MIDCIRS) and TCR RNA copy counting. Points the paper makes about the study in general: Highly expanded clone sizes could be underestimated because identical TCR molecules may share a barcode. Even against a background of about a million naive CD8 T cells, spiked-in Jurkat TCR RNA amounting to a single cell's worth was reported to be detectable. About three recovered TCR RNA copies per cell were obtained by modeling, versus about ten by digital PCR, implying a capture efficiency of roughly 32%. Without barcode sub-clustering, chimeric consensus sequences inflated TCR diversity; chimeras reached as high as 47%. In CMV-specific effector cells, over 99% of molecules were held by clones above 20 RNA copies, whereas under 1% of molecules were held by such clones in naive cells. Naive libraries contained spiked-in Jurkat TCR RNA (10 copies' worth), which is not part of the donor repertoire.

Libraries of naive CD8 T cells were built from about 19,000 to 1,100,000 sorted cells, with 10%, 30% or 50% of the purified RNA used. On a BD FACSAria II, naive CD8 T cells were FACS-sorted as CD8+CD4-CCR7+CD45RA+ and collected into RLT Plus buffer. Detection sensitivity was tested by spiking Jurkat RNA equal to roughly 9 TCR copies' worth into samples containing about 20,000-1,100,000 naive CD8 T cells. Enrichment of CD8 T cells was done with RosetteSep CD8+ T Cell Enrichment Cocktail plus Ficoll-Paque, and ACK red cell lysis came afterward. From a lookup of the germline V gene, CDR1 and CDR2 are SGDLS and YYNGEE. The CDR3, from cysteine to phenylalanine, totals 16 residues. The entry retains the CDR3 DNA only, 48 bases that are in frame from base 1. V lost 0 bases and J lost 4 bases, and the count of bases not matched to a germline gene is 7. Library preparation used PCR. TCRdb shows the sequencer as Illumina HiSeq 4000. Bulk TCR libraries were prepared as previously described, using TCR primers listed in Table S5. The Qiagen AllPrep DNA/RNA kit was used to purify total RNA. Reads from multiple sequencing runs of the same library were pooled before analysis. As for the authors' bioinformatics: Reads were retained only if an exact TCR constant sequence was present, and the retained reads were trimmed to 150 nt and grouped according to their 12-nt molecular barcodes. Within each barcode group, reads were sub-clustered at a 15% Levenshtein threshold, and quality-weighted consensus sequences were built per RNA molecule. Non-functional sequences were filtered out, along with any lower-count sequence sitting one edit away from another sequence. Based on a fit of two negative binomial distributions, barcode sub-clusters having less than 20% of the maximum read count were discarded. Through fastp at Q25 and MiXCR, TCRdb rebuilt clones from the public reads, retaining in-frame beta chains. Under each unique CDR3 protein, matching rows form one entry showing the most common genes and DNA. TCRdb's processing, not the authors', yielded these V and J calls. The sample data list 350,000 or so distinct CDR3 sequences, and around 21% of these were observed just once. Clones ranked in the top ten supply approximately 0.8% of the sample.

The sequencing sample was made of naive CD8+ T cells from blood, with Jurkat cell RNA spiked in. The sample's cell subset or site label is to be understood as: FACS-sorted CD8+CD4-CCR7+CD45RA+ naive T cells. The sequence was collected from a human donor in good health. Some libraries in this study had Jurkat cell RNA spiked in. The receptor chain draws on TRBV9 and TRBJ2-3; 8 bases in the junction line up with TRBD2. CDR3 protein: CASSVGSGSTADTQYF. DNA sequence: TGTGCCAGCAGCGTAGGGAGCGGGAGTACCGCAGATACGCAGTATTTT. The full variable domain, with segments outside the CDR3 supplied by the reference TRBV9 and TRBJ2-3 proteins, appears as DSGVTQTPKHLITATGQRVTLRCSPRSGDLSVYWYQQSLDQGLQFLIQYYNGEERAKGNILERFSAQQFPDLHSELNLSSLELGDSALYFCASSVGSGSTADTQYFGPGTRLTVL.